One and the same sample provided the 9 T cell receptor beta chains below, sequenced in a study of OX40 agonist ivuxolimab in advanced cancers. Clones were read by immunoSEQ multiplex PCR, and TCRdb kept only the in-frame ones, dropping some. The table shows tens of thousands of clones, with approximately 86% occurring only once. This specimen was CD4+ or CD8+ T cells sorted from blood, taken in a trial of the OX40 agonist ivuxolimab. The receptors originated from an adult with an advanced solid tumor such as melanoma, head and neck, liver or kidney cancer.

The chain uses TRBV7-6 and TRBJ2-3, with D possibly TRBD2 on 5 matching bases. Per germline, CDR1 SGHVS and CDR2 FNYEAQ. V lost 5 bases to trimming and J lost 4 bases, with 13 bases between them. CDR3 length: 14 amino acids. The CDR3 sequence is CASSGPGSADTQYF. Here the CDR3 DNA reads TGTGCCAGCAGCGGACCGGGGTCCGCAGATACGCAGTATTTT. The complete variable domain, with remaining parts taken from reference TRBV7-6 and TRBJ2-3, reads GAGVSQSPRYKVTKRGQDVALRCDPISGHVSLYWYRQALGQGPEFLTYFNYEAQQDKSGLPNDRFSAERPEGSISTLTIQRTEQRDSAMYRCASSGPGSADTQYFGPGTRLTVL.

This chain links TRBV25-1 with TRBJ1-1, with D possibly being TRBD1 (6 bases). The CDR3 length is 15 residues. Trimming cost V 4 bases and J 1 base, with 13 bases left between them. Germline V gene sequence: CDR1 MGHDK, CDR2 SYGVNS. The CDR3 is CASSAHRDSNTEAFF. The DNA for the CDR3 is TGTGCCAGCAGTGCTCACAGGGACTCGAACACTGAAGCTTTCTTT.

This clone was observed a few times. The J gene is TRBJ1-1, the V gene TRBV19, with D unresolved. Trimming shortened V by 7 bases and J by 7 bases, and 16 bases separated the two germline ends. CDR1 is LNHDA, CDR2 SQIVND, per germline (reference sequence). The CDR3 extends over 13 amino acids. CDR3 loop: CASKEMATSEAFF. The DNA for the CDR3 is TGTGCCAGTAAGGAAATGGCCACCAGTGAAGCTTTCTTT.

The chain carries TRBV7-3 and TRBJ2-1, with TRBD2 matching over 8 bases. Germline CDR1 SGHTA, CDR2 FQGTGA. The trim removed 4 bases at V and 4 bases at J, leaving 6 bases unmatched. The CDR3 length is 15 residues. CDR3 protein: CASSYGSGTYNEQFF. CDR3 DNA sequence: TGTGCCAGCAGCTATGGTAGCGGGACTTACAATGAGCAGTTCTTC. Full variable domain (outside the CDR3, taken from reference TRBV7-3 and TRBJ2-1): GAGVSQTPSNKVTEKGKYVELRCDPISGHTALYWYRQSLGQGPEFLIYFQGTGAADDSGLPNDRFFAVRPEGSVSTLKIQRTERGDSAVYLCASSYGSGTYNEQFFGPGTRLTVL.

This chain connects TRBV6-5 to TRBJ1-5, with D unclear. The ends were cut back, 2 bases at V and 7 bases at J, with 9 bases in the middle. In germline, CDR1 is MNHEY, CDR2 SVGAGI. There are 13 residues in the CDR3. The CDR3 DNA reads as TGTGCCAGCAGTTACGGGTTGGGCCAGCCCCAGCATTTT. Protein: CASSYGLGQPQHF.

The chain links TRBV9 to TRBJ2-1; D perhaps matches TRBD2 (5 bases). Trimming shortened V by 3 bases and J by 8 bases, and 6 bases separated the two germline ends. The CDR3 spans 11 residues. Per the germline V gene, CDR1 is SGDLS and CDR2 is YYNGEE. CDR3 DNA sequence: TGTGCCAGCAGCGAGGGAGATGAGCAGTTCTTC. Its protein is CASSEGDEQFF.

This chain uses TRBV5-1 with TRBJ1-1; 8 nucleotides match TRBD1. Per the germline V gene, CDR1 is SGHRS and CDR2 is YFSETQ. The CDR3 is made up of 13 amino acids. With 1 base clipped from V and 6 bases from J, the junction kept 2 bases outside the gene matches. CDR3 in DNA: TGCGCCAGCAGCTTGCCGGACAGGGCTGAAGCTTTCTTT. It translates to CASSLPDRAEAFF.

The rearrangement joins TRBV7-8 to TRBJ2-5; 7 bases align to TRBD2. CDR1 is SGHVS, CDR2 FQNEAQ, per germline. The CDR3 is made up of 17 amino acids. J lost 5 bases, V lost 2 bases, and 14 bases had no gene match. The CDR3 region is CASSLYSGTKSVETQYF. The CDR3 DNA reads as TGTGCCAGCAGCTTATACAGCGGGACTAAATCGGTCGAGACCCAGTACTTC.

V usage is TRBV7-9 and J usage is TRBJ2-3; perhaps TRBD2 as D (7 bases). The CDR3 length is 14 residues. The V and J ends lost 5 bases and 5 bases respectively, with 14 bases between them. Germline V gives CDR1 SEHNR, CDR2 FQNEAQ (reference sequence). CDR3 bases: TGTGCCAGCAGCCCACGGCGGGGGCTAGATACGCAGTATTTT. It is translated as CASSPRRGLDTQYF.